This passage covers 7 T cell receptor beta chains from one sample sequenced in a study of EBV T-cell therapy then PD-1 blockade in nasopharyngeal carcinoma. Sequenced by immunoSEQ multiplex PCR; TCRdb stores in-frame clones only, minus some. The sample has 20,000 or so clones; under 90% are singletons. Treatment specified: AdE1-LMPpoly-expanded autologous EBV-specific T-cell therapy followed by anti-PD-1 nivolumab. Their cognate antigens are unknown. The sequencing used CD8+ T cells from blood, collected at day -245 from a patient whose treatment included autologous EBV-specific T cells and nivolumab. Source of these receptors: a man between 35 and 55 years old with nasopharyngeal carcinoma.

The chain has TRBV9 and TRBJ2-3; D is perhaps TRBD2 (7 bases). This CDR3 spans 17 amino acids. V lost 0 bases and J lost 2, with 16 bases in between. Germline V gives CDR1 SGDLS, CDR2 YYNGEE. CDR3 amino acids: CASSVATGGGTTDTQYF. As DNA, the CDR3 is TGTGCCAGCAGCGTAGCTACTGGCGGGGGCACCACAGATACGCAGTATTTT. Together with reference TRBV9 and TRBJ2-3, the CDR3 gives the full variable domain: DSGVTQTPKHLITATGQRVTLRCSPRSGDLSVYWYQQSLDQGLQFLIQYYNGEERAKGNILERFSAQQFPDLHSELNLSSLELGDSALYFCASSVATGGGTTDTQYFGPGTRLTVL.

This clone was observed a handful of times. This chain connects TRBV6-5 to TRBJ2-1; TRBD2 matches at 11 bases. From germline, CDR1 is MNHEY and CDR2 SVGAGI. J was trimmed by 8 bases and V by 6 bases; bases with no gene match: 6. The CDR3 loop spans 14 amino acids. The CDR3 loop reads CASSYSGGADEQFF. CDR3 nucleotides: TGTGCCAGCAGCTATAGCGGGGGGGCCGATGAGCAGTTCTTC.

Written as DNA, the CDR3 is TGCGCCAGCAGCCTACGCCTCGGGAACAATCAGCCCCAGCATTTT. Encoded protein: CASSLRLGNNQPQHF. The rearrangement joins TRBV4-1 to TRBJ1-5; no clear D. CDR1 MGHRA and CDR2 YSYEKL come from the germline V gene. The germline V and J ends were trimmed by 4 bases and 3 bases, with 13 bases remaining between them. The CDR3 length is 15 residues.

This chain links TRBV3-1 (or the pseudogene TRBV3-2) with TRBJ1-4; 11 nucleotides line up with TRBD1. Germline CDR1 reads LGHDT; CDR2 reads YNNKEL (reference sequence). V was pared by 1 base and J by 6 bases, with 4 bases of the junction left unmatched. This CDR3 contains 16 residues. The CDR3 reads CASSQVDRGLDEKLFF. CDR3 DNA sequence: TGTGCCAGCAGCCAAGTGGACAGGGGGCTTGATGAAAAACTGTTTTTT.

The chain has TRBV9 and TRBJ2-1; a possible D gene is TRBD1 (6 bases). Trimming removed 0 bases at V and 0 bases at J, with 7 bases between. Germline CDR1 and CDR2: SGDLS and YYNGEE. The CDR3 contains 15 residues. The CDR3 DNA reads TGTGCCAGCAGCGTAGACAGGGCCTCCTACAATGAGCAGTTCTTC. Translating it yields CASSVDRASYNEQFF.

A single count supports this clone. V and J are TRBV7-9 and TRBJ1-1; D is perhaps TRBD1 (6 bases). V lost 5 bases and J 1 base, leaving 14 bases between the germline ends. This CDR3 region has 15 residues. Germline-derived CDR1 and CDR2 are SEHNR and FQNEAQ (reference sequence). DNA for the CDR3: TGTGCCAGCAGCCCCCCTGGGGGGCGGAACACTGAAGCTTTCTTT. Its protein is CASSPPGGRNTEAFF.

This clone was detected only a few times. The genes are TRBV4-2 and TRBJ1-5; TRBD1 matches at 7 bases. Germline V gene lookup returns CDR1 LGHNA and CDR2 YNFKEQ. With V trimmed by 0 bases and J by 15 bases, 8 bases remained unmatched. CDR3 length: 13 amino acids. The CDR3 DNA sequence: TGTGCCAGCAGCCAAGAAGGACAGGTCAATTTGCATTTT. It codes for CASSQEGQVNLHF.